This T cell receptor beta chain was recorded in a study of HIV-infected patients and healthy controls. Study-wide findings and caveats: Comparisons were complicated because patients and controls had unequal numbers of distinct sequences. In healthy controls, MAIT alpha CDR3s were common; in HIV+ repertoires, severely depleted.

Ten or more counts support this clonotype. Its matching antigen is unknown. Whole blood was used without fractionation, so all unsorted peripheral T cells were included. About 40% of the ten uninfected healthy control donors were sampled twice, approximately twelve weeks apart. Reverse transcription used around 500 ng RNA and constant-region primers for alpha and beta. Separate chain-specific third strand synthesis with multiplexing indices produced the alpha and beta libraries. Two random hexamers, added before amplification and joined, formed each molecule's 12-nucleotide barcode. TCRdb processed the 5' RACE reads anew with MiXCR; each CDR3 protein has one entry. The sample lists 15,000 to 20,000 distinct CDR3 sequences; roughly a tenth were seen once. This clonotype was sampled from an adult in good health. The sequenced sample consisted of blood.

The CDR3 region is CATSDSTDTQYF. The CDR3 nucleotides read TGTGCCACTTCAGATAGCACAGATACGCAGTATTTT. This chain uses TRBV5-4 with TRBJ2-3; D remains unclear. V was pared by 9 bases and J by 0 bases, with 8 bases between. Germline CDR1 is SGHNT and CDR2 is YYREEE (reference sequence). The CDR3 sequence is 12 residues long. Based on the CDR3 plus reference TRBV5-4 and TRBJ2-3, the full variable domain is ETGVTQSPTHLIKTRGQQVTLRCSSQSGHNTVSWYQQALGQGPQFIFQYYREEENGRGNFPPRFSGLQFPNYSSELNVNALELDDSALYLCATSDSTDTQYFGPGTRLTVL.